The clone carrying this TCR beta chain occurred many times. Its target is unknown. Germline CDR1 reads SNHLY; CDR2 reads FYNNEI. Trimming took 6 bases from V and 7 from J, leaving 10 bases between them. The CDR3 runs 12 residues. The data were taken from a study of T cells in Graves' hyperthyroidism and ophthalmopathy. Active moderate-to-severe ophthalmopathy, Clinical Activity Score at least 3, NOSPECS at least 4, under 3 months' duration. Patients with uncontrolled infections, other autoimmune diseases, pregnancy or lactation were excluded. General study findings and limits: The model anticipated ophthalmopathy a median around six months pre-onset. A 13 V-J model separated ophthalmopathy from stable hyperthyroidism.

There were TCR beta CDR3 regions amplified from RNA transcripts. First-round RT-PCR targeting the TCR CDR3 was performed with the HTBI primer set. TCRdb called the multiplex PCR reads again in MiXCR, with one record for every CDR3 protein. The table shows approximately 620,000 distinct CDR3 sequences, with 16% occurring only once. The sample comprised blood. This rearrangement joins TRBV2 to TRBJ2-1; no definite D call. The clonotype comes from a woman aged 40 to 55 with Graves' ophthalmopathy. The CDR3 region is CASSYSRNEQFF. The CDR3 region has the DNA TGTGCCAGCAGCTACTCTAGGAATGAGCAGTTCTTC.